This T cell receptor (beta chain) originates from a study of blood T cells in healthy people across ages. Next came a second PCR, run for about 7 to 12 cycles, which used a sample-barcoded 5' primer along with a J-beta primer mix. TCRdb used MiXCR to reprocess the 5' RACE reads, holding one entry per CDR3 protein. Here the sample spans under 2,000,000 distinct CDR3 sequences, around half being singletons. Findings and caveats of the study: From one million sequenced T cells, diversity estimates were lower bounds. Long-lived donors had more naive CD4+ cells and higher diversity than aged donors. What prevented conclusive comparison of naive and antigen-experienced cells was that PBMCs were unsorted.

This clonotype was recorded a few times. Antigen unknown. The material sequenced was blood. The sequence was collected from a woman aged 40 to 55 in good health.

This chain's CDR3 is CASSSDERTQYF. CDR3 DNA sequence: TGCGCCAGCAGCTCGGACGAGAGGACCCAGTACTTC. V gene TRBV5-1 combines with J gene TRBJ2-5, with no clear D. The CDR3 totals 12 residues. The V gene's germline CDR1 is SGHRS and CDR2 YFSETQ. V was pared by 3 bases and J by 7 bases, with 10 bases between.